The entry that follows covers one T cell receptor (beta chain) sequence. As yet, its antigen is unknown. The data belong to a study of T cell responses to AZD1222 COVID-19 vaccine. General study points: Spike-specific TCR breadth and depth both grew after two AZD1222 doses. Donors were chiefly white British, with a greater number of females, and clonal diversity was perhaps underestimated. A reported finding is that nearly half of spike-specific TCRs target unmutated variant regions.

The data were produced by immunoSEQ multiplex PCR, yet TCRdb's version contains in-frame clones alone and is incomplete. This sample has more than 100,000 clones, with approximately 90% found just once. Germline loops: CDR1 WNHNN, CDR2 SYGVQD (reference sequence). Trimming removed 2 bases at V and 4 bases at J, with 6 bases between. The CDR3 has 13 amino acids. The chain is built from TRBV10-1 and TRBJ1-5; unclear D gene. This material consisted of peripheral blood, taken on day 0 of AZD1222 vaccination. The TCR comes from an adult in good health. The DNA for the CDR3 is TGCGCCAGCAGTGAGGACACAAATCAGCCCCAGCATTTT. Translated: CASSEDTNQPQHF.